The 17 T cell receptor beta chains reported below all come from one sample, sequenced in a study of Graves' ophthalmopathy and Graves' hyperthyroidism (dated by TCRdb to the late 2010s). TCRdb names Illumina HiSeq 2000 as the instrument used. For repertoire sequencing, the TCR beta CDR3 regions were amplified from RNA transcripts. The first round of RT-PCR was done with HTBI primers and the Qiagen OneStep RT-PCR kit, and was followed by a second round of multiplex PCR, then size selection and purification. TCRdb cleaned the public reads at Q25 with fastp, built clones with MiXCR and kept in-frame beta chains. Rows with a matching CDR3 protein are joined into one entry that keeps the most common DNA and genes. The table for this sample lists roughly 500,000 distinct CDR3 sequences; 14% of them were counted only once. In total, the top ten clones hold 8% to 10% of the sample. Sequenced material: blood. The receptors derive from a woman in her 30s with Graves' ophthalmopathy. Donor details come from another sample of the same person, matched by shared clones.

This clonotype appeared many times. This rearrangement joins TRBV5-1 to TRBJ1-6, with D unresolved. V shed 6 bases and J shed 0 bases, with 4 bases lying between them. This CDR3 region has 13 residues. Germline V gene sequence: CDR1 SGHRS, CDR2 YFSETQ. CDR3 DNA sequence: TGCGCCAGCAAGAGCTCCTATAATTCACCCCTCCACTTT. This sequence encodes CASKSSYNSPLHF.

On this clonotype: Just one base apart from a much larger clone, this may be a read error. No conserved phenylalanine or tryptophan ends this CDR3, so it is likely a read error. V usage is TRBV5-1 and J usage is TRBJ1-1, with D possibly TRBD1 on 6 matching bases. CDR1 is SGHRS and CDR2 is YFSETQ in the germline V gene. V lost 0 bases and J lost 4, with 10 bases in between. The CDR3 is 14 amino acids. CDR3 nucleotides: TGCGCCAGCAGCTTGGCAGGGGACCGCACTGAAGCTTTCTAT. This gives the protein CASSLAGDRTEAFY.

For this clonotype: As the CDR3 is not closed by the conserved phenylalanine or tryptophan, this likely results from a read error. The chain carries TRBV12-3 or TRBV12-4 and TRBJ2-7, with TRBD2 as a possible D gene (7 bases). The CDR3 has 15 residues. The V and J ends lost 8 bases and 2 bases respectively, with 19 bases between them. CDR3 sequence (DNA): TGTGCCAGCCGGAAATGGGGGGGCGAGACCTACGAGCAGTACTAC. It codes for CASRKWGGETYEQYY.

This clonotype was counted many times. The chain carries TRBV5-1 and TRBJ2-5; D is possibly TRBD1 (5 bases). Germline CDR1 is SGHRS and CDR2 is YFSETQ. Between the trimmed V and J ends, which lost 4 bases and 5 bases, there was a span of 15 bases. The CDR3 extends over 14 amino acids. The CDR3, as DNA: TGCGCCAGCAGCCTGAACAGGATTGAGGAGACCCAGTACTTC. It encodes CASSLNRIEETQYF.

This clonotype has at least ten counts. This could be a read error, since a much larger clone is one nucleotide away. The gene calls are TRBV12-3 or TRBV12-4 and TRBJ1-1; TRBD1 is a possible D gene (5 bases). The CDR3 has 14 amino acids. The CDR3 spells CASSLGQGPAEASF. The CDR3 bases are TGTGCCAGCAGTTTAGGTCAGGGCCCCGCTGAAGCTTCCTTT.

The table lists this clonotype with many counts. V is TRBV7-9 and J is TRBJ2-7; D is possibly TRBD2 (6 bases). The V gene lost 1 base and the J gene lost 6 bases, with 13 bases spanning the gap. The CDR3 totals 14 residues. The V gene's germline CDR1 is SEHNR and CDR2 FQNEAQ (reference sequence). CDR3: CASSLVGEEPEQYF. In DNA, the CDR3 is TGTGCCAGCAGCTTAGTAGGGGAGGAGCCCGAGCAGTACTTC. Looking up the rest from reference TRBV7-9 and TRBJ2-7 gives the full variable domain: DTGVSQNPRHKITKRGQNVTFRCDPISEHNRLYWYRQTLGQGPEFLTYFQNEAQLEKSRLLSDRFSAERPKGSFSTLEIQRTEQGDSAMYLCASSLVGEEPEQYFGPGTRLTVT.

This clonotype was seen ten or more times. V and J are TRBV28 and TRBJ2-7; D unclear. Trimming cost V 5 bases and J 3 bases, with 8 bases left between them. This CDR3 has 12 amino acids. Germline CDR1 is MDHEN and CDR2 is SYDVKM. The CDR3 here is CASSPPNYEQYF. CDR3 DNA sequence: TGTGCCAGCAGTCCACCAAACTACGAGCAGTACTTC.

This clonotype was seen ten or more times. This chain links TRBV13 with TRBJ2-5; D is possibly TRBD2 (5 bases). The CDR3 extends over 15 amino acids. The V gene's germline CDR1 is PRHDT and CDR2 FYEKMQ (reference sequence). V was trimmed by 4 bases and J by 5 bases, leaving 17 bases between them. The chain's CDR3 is CASSYRETKEETQYF. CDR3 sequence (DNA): TGTGCCAGCAGCTATAGGGAGACGAAGGAGGAGACCCAGTACTTC.

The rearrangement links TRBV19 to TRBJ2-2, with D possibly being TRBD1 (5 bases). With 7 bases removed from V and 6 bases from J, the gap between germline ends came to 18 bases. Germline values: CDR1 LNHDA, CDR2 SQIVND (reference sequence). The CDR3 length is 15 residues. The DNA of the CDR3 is TGTGCCAGTAACCCGACAGATTGGGTGCCCGGGGAGCTGTTTTTT. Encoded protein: CASNPTDWVPGELFF.

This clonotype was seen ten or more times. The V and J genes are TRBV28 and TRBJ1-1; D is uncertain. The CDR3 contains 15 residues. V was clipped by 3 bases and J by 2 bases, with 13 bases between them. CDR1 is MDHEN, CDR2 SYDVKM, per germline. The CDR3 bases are TGTGCCAGCAGTTTCTTGGACGTTCCCAACACTGAAGCTTTCTTT. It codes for CASSFLDVPNTEAFF.

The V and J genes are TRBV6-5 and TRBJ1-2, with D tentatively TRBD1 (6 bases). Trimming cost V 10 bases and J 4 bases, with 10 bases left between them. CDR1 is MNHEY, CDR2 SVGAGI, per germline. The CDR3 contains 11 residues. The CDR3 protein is CATVDSYGYTF. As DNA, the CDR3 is TGTGCCACCGTGGACAGCTATGGCTACACCTTC.

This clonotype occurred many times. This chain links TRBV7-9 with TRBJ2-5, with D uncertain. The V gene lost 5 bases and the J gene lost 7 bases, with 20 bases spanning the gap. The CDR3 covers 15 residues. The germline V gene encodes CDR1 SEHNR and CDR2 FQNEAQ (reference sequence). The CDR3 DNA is TGTGCCAGCAGCCCAGTGGATGAGCGATGGGGGACCCAGTACTTC. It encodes CASSPVDERWGTQYF. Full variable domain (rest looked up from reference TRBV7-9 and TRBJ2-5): DTGVSQNPRHKITKRGQNVTFRCDPISEHNRLYWYRQTLGQGPEFLTYFQNEAQLEKSRLLSDRFSAERPKGSFSTLEIQRTEQGDSAMYLCASSPVDERWGTQYFGPGTRLLVL.

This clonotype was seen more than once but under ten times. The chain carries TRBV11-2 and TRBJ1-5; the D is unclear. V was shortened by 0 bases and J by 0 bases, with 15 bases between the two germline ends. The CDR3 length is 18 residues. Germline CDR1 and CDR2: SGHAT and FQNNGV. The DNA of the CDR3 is TGTGCCAGCAGCTTAGATCAGTTCCGGCCTTATAGCAATCAGCCCCAGCATTTT. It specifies CASSLDQFRPYSNQPQHF.

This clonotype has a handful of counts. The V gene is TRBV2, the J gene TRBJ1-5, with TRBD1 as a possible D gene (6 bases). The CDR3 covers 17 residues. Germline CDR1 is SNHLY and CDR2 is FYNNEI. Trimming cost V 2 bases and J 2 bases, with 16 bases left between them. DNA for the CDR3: TGTGCCAGCAGTGAACTGCCCACAGGGCTTGGCAATCAGCCCCAGCATTTT. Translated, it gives CASSELPTGLGNQPQHF.

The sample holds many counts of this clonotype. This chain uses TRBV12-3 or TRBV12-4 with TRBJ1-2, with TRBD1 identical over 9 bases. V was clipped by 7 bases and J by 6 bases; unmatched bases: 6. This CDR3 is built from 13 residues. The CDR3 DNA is TGTGCCAGCACCCCCGGGACAGGGAATGGCTACACCTTC. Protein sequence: CASTPGTGNGYTF.

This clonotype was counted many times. The CDR3 loop reads CASSFAGGLETQYF. CDR3 bases: TGTGCCAGCAGTTTCGCGGGGGGGCTGGAGACCCAGTACTTC. The chain couples TRBV12-3 or TRBV12-4 to TRBJ2-5, with 9 bases identical to TRBD2. CDR3 length: 14 residues. Losses at the gene ends were 3 bases for V and 5 bases for J; bases not matched to a gene: 4.

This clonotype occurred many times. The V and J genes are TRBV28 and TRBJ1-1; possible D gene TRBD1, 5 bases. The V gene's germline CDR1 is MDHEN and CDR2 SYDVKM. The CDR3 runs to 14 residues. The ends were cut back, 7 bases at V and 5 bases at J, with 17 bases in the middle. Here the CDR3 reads CASISGGTRTEAFF. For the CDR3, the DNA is TGTGCCAGCATCTCGGGGGGGACGAGGACTGAAGCTTTCTTT.